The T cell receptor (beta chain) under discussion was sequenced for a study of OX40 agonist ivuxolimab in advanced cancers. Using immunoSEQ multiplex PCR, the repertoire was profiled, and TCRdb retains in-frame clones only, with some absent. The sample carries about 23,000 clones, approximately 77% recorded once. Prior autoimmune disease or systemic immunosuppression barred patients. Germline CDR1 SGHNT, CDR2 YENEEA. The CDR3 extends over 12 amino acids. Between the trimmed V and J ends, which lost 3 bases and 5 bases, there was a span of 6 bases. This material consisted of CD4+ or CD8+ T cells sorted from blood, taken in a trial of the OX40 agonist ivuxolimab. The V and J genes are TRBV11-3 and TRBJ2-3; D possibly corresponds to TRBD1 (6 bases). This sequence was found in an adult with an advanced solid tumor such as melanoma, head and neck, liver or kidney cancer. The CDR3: CASSLTGDTQYF. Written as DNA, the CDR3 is TGTGCCAGCAGCTTGACAGGAGATACGCAGTATTTT.